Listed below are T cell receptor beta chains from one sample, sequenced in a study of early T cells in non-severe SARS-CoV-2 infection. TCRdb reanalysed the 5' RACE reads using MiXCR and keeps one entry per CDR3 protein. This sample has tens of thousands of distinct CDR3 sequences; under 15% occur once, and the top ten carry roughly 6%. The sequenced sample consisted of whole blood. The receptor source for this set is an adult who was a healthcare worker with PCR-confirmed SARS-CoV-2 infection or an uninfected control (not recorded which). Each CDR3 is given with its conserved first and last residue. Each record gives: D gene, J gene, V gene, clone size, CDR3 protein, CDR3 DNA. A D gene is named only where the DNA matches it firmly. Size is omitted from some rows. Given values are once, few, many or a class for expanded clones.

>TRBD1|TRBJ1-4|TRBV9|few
CASSTDPGQSVGEKLFF
TGTGCCAGCAGCACCGATCCGGGACAGAGCGTTGGAGAAAAACTGTTTTTT
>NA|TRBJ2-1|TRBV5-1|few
CASSKEGPNEQFF
TGCGCCAGCAGCAAGGAGGGGCCCAATGAGCAGTTCTTC
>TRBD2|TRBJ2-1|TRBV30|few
CAWSGLASYNEQFF
TGTGCCTGGAGTGGACTAGCTTCCTACAATGAGCAGTTCTTC
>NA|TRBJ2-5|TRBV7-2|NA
CASSKQGFQETQYF
TGTGCCAGCAGTAAACAGGGTTTCCAAGAGACCCAGTACTTC
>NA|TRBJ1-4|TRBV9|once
CASSVRGELDEKLFF
TGTGCCAGCAGCGTGCGAGGGGAGCTGGACGAAAAACTGTTTTTT
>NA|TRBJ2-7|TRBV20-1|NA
CSARAREVEQYF
TGCAGTGCTAGAGCGAGGGAGGTCGAGCAGTACTTC
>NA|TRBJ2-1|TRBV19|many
CASSMRSGVEQFF
TGTGCCAGTAGTATGCGGTCGGGGGTAGAGCAGTTCTTC
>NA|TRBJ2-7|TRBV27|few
CASSLGGQAPTAEQYF
TGTGCCAGCAGTTTGGGCGGGCAGGCCCCTACCGCCGAGCAGTACTTC
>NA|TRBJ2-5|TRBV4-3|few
CASSQELAPETQYF
TGCGCCAGCAGCCAAGAGCTAGCCCCAGAGACCCAGTACTTC
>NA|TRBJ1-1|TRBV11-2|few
CASSPTRTGWAPEAFF
TGTGCCAGCAGCCCAACCCGGACCGGGTGGGCGCCTGAAGCTTTCTTT
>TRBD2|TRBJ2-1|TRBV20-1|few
CSARGTSGRAGPEQFF
TGCAGTGCCCGTGGGACTAGCGGGAGGGCCGGCCCTGAGCAGTTCTTC
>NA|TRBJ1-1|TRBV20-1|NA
CSASEQGVGAFF
TGCAGTGCTTCCGAACAGGGTGTCGGGGCTTTCTTT
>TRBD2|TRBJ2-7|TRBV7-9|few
CASSPVAGGLWYEQYF
TGTGCCAGCAGCCCGGTAGCGGGAGGGCTCTGGTACGAGCAGTACTTC
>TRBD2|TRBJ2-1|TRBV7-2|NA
CASHPEGRTSGRANEQFF
TGTGCCAGTCACCCAGAGGGGCGGACTAGCGGGAGGGCGAATGAGCAGTTCTTC
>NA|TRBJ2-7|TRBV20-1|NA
CSARDFKGNAYEQYF
TGCAGTGCTAGAGATTTTAAGGGCAATGCCTACGAGCAGTACTTC
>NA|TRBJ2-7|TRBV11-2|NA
CASSLSEGYEQYF
TGTGCCAGCAGCTTAAGTGAGGGTTACGAGCAGTACTTC
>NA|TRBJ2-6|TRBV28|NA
CASRSHSGANVLTF
TGTGCCAGCAGGTCCCACTCTGGGGCCAACGTCCTGACTTTC
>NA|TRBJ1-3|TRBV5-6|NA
CASSSPYSGNTIYF
TGTGCCAGCAGCAGCCCGTACTCTGGAAACACCATATATTTT
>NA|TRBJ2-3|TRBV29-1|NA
CSVEGPGNTDTQYF
TGCAGCGTTGAGGGTCCGGGAAACACAGATACGCAGTATTTT
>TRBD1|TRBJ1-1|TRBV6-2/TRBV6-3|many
CASSSRTGNTEAFF
TGTGCCAGCAGCTCGCGGACAGGGAACACTGAAGCTTTCTTT
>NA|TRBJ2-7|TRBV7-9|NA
CASSLPGAGYEQYF
TGTGCCAGCAGCTTACCGGGAGCGGGCTACGAGCAGTACTTC
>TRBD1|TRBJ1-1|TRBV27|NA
CASKTNAGTELEAFF
TGTGCCAGCAAAACGAACGCCGGGACAGAGCTTGAAGCTTTCTTT
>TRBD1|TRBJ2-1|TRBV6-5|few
CASKRTGSYNEQFF
TGTGCCAGCAAAAGGACAGGGTCCTACAATGAGCAGTTCTTC
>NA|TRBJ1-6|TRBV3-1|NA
CASSQGFENSPLHF
TGTGCCAGCAGCCAAGGTTTCGAAAATTCACCCCTCCACTTT
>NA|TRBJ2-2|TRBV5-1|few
CASSLALGLATGELFF
TGCGCCAGCAGCTTGGCATTAGGCCTGGCTACCGGGGAGCTGTTTTTT
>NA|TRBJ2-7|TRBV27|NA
CASSLRLAQSSYEQYF
TGTGCCAGCAGTTTAAGGCTAGCGCAAAGCTCCTACGAGCAGTACTTC
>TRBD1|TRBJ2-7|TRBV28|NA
CASSFSGQADEQYF
TGTGCCAGCAGTTTTTCTGGACAGGCCGACGAGCAGTACTTC
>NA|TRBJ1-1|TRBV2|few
CAGTQENTEAFF
TGTGCCGGGACACAGGAGAACACTGAAGCTTTCTTT
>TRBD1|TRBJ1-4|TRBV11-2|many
CASSTNRGNEKLFF
TGTGCCAGCAGCACAAACAGGGGAAATGAAAAACTGTTTTTT
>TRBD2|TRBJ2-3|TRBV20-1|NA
CSALRQTSGRAPNTQYF
TGCAGTGCTCTCAGGCAGACTAGCGGGAGGGCTCCAAATACGCAGTATTTT
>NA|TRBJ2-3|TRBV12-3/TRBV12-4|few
CASSSRGGYTDTQYF
TGTGCCAGCAGTTCAAGAGGCGGGTATACAGATACGCAGTATTTT
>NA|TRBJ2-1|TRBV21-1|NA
CASIRGRTGNNEQFF
TGTGCCAGCATCCGGGGGAGGACAGGGAACAATGAGCAGTTCTTC
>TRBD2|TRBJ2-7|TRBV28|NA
CASSFPLASGSSNEQYF
TGTGCCAGCAGTTTCCCCCTTGCTAGCGGGAGCTCTAACGAGCAGTACTTC
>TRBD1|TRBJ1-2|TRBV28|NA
CASSFEGTENYGYTF
TGTGCCAGCAGTTTTGAGGGGACAGAGAACTATGGCTACACCTTC
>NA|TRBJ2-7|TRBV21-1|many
CASSTSAWIGEQYF
TGTGCCAGCAGCACTTCGGCGTGGATCGGCGAGCAGTACTTC
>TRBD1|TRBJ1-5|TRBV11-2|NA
CASSLTGTSQPQHF
TGTGCCAGCAGCTTGACAGGGACAAGCCAGCCCCAGCATTTT
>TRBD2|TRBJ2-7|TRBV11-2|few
CASSSIGGRASYEQYF
TGTGCCAGCAGCTCCATCGGCGGGAGGGCTTCCTACGAGCAGTACTTC
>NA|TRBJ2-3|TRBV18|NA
CASSTGRTDTQYF
TGTGCCAGCTCAACCGGCCGCACAGATACGCAGTATTTT
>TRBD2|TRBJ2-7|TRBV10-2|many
CASSVSTGGPREQYF
TGCGCCAGCAGTGTGAGTACGGGAGGGCCACGGGAGCAGTACTTC
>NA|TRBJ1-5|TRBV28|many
CASSLTGSLQPQHF
TGTGCCAGCAGTCTCACAGGTAGCCTACAGCCCCAGCATTTT
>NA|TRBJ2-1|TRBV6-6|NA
CASSRGGNYEQFF
TGTGCCAGCAGTCGAGGGGGTAACTATGAGCAGTTCTTC
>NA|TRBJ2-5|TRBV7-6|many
CASSLGGGGWETQYF
TGTGCCAGCAGCCTTGGAGGGGGCGGATGGGAGACCCAGTACTTC
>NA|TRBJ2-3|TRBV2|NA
CASRGGRSSTDTQYF
TGTGCCAGCAGAGGAGGGAGATCTAGCACAGATACGCAGTATTTT
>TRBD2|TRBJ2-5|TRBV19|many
CASSAGGRETQYF
TGTGCCAGTAGTGCGGGAGGTCGGGAGACCCAGTACTTC
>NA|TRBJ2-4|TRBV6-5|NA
CASSSRGAKNIQYF
TGTGCCAGCAGTTCCAGGGGTGCCAAAAACATTCAGTACTTC
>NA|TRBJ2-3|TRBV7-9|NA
CASSLLGGVSVSTQYF
TGTGCCAGCAGCTTGCTTGGGGGAGTAAGTGTTTCTACGCAGTATTTT
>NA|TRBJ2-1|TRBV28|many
CASSNRGEQFF
TGTGCCAGCAGTAATCGTGGTGAGCAGTTCTTC
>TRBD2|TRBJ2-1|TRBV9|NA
CASSVNPLTSGKHNEQFF
TGTGCCAGCAGCGTTAATCCCCTCACTAGCGGGAAGCACAATGAGCAGTTCTTC
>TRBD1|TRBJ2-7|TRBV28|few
CASRGTGYSEQYF
TGTGCCAGCAGGGGGACAGGGTATAGCGAGCAGTACTTC
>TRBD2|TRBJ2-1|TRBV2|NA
CASSVLAGGFF
TGTGCCAGCAGTGTACTAGCGGGAGGGTTCTTC
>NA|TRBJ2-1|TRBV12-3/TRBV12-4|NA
CASSIQDRPYNEQFF
TGTGCCAGCAGCATCCAGGACCGGCCCTACAATGAGCAGTTCTTC
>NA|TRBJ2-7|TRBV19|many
CASSPGGWTYEQYF
TGTGCCAGTAGTCCCGGAGGCTGGACCTACGAGCAATACTTC
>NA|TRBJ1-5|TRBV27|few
CASTPTGRGNQPQHF
TGTGCCAGCACTCCGACAGGAAGGGGCAATCAGCCCCAGCATTTT
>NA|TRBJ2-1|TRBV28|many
CASTIAGGSSYNEQFF
TGTGCCAGCACCATTGCAGGGGGGAGCTCCTACAATGAGCAGTTCTTC
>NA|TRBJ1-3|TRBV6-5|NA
CASSSPGNTIYF
TGTGCCAGCAGTAGCCCTGGAAACACCATATATTTT
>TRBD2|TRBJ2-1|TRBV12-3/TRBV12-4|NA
CASTRPSGSYNEQFF
TGTGCCAGCACTCGCCCTAGCGGGTCCTACAATGAGCAGTTCTTC
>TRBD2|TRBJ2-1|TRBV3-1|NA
CASSQGVAGSTYNEQFF
TGTGCCAGCAGCCAAGGGGTAGCGGGGTCCACCTACAATGAGCAGTTCTTC
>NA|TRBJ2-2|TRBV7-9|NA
CASSHAFVGPNTGELFF
TGTGCCAGCAGCCATGCCTTCGTCGGGCCTAACACCGGGGAGCTGTTTTTT
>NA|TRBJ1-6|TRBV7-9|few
CASSLRGSDRTLHF
TGTGCCAGCAGCTTAAGGGGTTCGGACCGTACCCTCCACTTT